This T cell receptor beta chain was recovered during a study of CD8 T cells in ankylosing spondylitis. TCRdb redid the calling of the 5' RACE reads with MiXCR, one entry per CDR3 protein. The sample holds roughly 180,000 distinct CDR3 sequences, approximately 9.9% seen once. Regarding the study as a whole: Ankylosing spondylitis blood seemed to carry a telltale TCR beta motif made of several highly homologous variants.

About this clonotype itself: Its specificity is unknown.

The CDR3 is 12 residues long. Germline V gives CDR1 LGHNT, CDR2 FRNRAP. Trimming took off 3 bases at V and 6 bases at J, with 6 bases between the two ends. The sequenced material came from blood, either unsorted or a sorted T cell fraction (not recorded which). The chain has TRBV12-5 and TRBJ2-1; D call uncertain. This sequence was found in a female donor with ankylosing spondylitis or in good health (not recorded which). DNA of the CDR3: TGTGCTAGTGGTTTCCCCCCCAATGAGCAGTTCTTC. It codes for CASGFPPNEQFF. Filled out from reference TRBV12-5 and TRBJ2-1, the complete variable domain reads DARVTQTPRHKVTEMGQEVTMRCQPILGHNTVFWYRQTMMQGLELLAYFRNRAPLDDSGMPKDRFSAEMPDATLATLKIQPSEPRDSAVYFCASGFPPNEQFFGPGTRLTVL.